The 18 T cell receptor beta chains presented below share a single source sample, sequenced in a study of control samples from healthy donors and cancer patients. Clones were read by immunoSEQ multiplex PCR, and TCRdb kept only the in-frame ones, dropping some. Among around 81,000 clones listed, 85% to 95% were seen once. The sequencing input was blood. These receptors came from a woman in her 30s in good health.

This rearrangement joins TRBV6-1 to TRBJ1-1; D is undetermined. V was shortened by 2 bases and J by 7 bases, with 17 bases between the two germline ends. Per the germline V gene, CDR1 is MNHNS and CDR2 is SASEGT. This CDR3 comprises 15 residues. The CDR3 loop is CASSEPLGWAGEAFF. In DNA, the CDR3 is TGTGCCAGCAGTGAACCCCTTGGGTGGGCTGGTGAAGCTTTCTTT.

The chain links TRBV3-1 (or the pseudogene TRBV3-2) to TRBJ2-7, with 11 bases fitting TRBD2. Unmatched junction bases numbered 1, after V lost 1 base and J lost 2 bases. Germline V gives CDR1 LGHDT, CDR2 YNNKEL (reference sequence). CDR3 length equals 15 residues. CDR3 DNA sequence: TGTGCCAGCAGCCAAGTAGCGGGGGGGGCCTACGAGCAGTACTTC. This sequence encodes CASSQVAGGAYEQYF.

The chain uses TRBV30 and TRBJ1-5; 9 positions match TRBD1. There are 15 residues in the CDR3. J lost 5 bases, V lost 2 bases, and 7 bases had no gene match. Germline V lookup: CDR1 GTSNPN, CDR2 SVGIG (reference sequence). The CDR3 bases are TGTGCCTGGAGTACCGGGACAGGGACCTATCAGCCCCAGCATTTT. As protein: CAWSTGTGTYQPQHF.

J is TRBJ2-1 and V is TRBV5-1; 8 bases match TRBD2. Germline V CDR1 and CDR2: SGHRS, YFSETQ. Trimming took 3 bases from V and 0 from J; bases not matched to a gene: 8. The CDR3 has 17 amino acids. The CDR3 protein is CASSWGLDLYSYNEQFF. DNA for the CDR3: TGCGCCAGCAGCTGGGGACTAGACCTATACTCCTACAATGAGCAGTTCTTC.

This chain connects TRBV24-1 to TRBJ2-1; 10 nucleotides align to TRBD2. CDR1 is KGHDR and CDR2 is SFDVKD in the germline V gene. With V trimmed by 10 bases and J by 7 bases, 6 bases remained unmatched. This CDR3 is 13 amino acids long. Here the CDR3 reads CATSGRPMNEQFF. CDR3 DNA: TGTGCCACTAGCGGGAGGCCCATGAATGAGCAGTTCTTC.

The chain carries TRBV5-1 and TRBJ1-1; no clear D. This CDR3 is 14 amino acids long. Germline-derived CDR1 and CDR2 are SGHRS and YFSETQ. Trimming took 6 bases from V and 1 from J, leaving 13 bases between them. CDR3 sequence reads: CASKTRRENTEAFF. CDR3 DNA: TGCGCCAGCAAAACGCGACGAGAGAACACTGAAGCTTTCTTT. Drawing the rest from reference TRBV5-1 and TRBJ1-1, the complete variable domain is KAGVTQTPRYLIKTRGQQVTLSCSPISGHRSVSWYQQTPGQGLQFLFEYFSETQRNKGNFPGRFSGRQFSNSRSEMNVSTLELGDSALYLCASKTRRENTEAFFGQGTRLTVV.

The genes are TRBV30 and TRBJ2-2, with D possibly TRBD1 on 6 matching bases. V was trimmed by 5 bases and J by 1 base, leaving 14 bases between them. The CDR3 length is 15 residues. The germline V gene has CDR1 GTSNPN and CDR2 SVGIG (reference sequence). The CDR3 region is CAWDPGTLNTGELFF. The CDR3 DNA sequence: TGTGCCTGGGACCCCGGGACACTGAACACCGGGGAGCTGTTTTTT.

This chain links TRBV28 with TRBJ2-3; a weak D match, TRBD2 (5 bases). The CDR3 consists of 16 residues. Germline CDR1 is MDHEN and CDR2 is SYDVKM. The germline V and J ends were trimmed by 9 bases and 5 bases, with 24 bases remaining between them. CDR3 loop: CASTPRPGLWKDTQYF. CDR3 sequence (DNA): TGTGCCAGTACCCCTCGGCCAGGACTCTGGAAAGATACGCAGTATTTT.

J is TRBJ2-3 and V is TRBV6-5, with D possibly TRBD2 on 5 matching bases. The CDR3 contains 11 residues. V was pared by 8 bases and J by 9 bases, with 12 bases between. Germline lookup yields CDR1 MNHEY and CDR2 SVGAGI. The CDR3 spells CASLGAETQYF. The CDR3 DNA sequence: TGTGCCAGCCTCGGAGCGGAAACGCAGTATTTT.

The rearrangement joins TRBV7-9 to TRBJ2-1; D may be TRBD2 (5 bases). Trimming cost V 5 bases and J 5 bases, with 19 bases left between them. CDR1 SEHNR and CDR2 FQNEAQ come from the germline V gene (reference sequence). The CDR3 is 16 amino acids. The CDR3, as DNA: TGTGCCAGCAGCCCAATAGCGACCGGGCCCCACAATGAGCAGTTCTTC. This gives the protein CASSPIATGPHNEQFF.

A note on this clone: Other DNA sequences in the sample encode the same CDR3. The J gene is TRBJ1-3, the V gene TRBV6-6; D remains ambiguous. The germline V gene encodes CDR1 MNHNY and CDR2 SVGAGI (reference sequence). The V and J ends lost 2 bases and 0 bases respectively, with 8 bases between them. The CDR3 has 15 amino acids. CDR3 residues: CASSYPGPSGNTIYF. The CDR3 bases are TGTGCCAGCAGTTACCCCGGCCCCTCTGGAAACACCATATATTTT.

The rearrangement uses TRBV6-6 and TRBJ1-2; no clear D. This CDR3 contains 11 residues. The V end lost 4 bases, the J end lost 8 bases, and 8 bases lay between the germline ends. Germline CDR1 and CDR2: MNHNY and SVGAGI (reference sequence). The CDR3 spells CASSFSGGYTF. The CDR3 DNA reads TGTGCCAGCAGTTTTAGTGGGGGCTACACCTTC.

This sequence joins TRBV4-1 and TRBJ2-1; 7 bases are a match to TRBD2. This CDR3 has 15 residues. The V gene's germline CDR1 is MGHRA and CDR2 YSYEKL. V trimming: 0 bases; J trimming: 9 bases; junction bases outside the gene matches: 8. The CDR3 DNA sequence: TGCGCCAGCAGCCAAGAGGAGAGTAGCGGGCTTGAGCAGTTCTTC. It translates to CASSQEESSGLEQFF.

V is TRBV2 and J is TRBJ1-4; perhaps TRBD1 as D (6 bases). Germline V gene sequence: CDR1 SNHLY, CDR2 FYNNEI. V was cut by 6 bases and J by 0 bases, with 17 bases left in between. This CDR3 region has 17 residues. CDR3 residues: CASRWGPDRTTNEKLFF. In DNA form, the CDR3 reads TGTGCCAGCAGATGGGGACCCGACAGGACAACTAATGAAAAACTGTTTTTT.

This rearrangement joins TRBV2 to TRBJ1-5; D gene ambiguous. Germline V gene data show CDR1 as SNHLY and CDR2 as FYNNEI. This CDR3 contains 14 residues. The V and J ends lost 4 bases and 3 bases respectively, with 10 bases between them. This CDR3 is CASSVGSYNQPQHF. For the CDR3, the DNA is TGTGCCAGCAGTGTGGGCAGTTACAATCAGCCCCAGCATTTT.

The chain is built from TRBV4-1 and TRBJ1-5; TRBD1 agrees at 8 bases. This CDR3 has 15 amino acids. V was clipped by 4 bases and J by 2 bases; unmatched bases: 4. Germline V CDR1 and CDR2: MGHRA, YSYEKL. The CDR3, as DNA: TGCGCCAGCAGCCCGACAGGGGTTCGCAATCAGCCCCAGCATTTT. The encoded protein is CASSPTGVRNQPQHF.

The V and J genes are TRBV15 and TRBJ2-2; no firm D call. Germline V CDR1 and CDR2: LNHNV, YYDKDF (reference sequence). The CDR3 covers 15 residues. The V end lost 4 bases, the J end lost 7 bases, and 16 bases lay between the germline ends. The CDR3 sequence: CATSTPSPLIGELFF. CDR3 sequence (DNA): TGTGCCACCAGCACCCCGTCCCCCTTAATCGGGGAGCTGTTTTTT.

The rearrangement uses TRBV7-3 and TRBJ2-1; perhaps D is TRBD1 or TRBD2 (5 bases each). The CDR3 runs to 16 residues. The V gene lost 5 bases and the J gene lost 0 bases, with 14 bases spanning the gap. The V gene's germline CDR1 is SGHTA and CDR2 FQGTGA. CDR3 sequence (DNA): TGTGCCAGCAGCCCCGCAGGTGGGGGCTCCTACAATGAGCAGTTCTTC. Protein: CASSPAGGGSYNEQFF.